A selection of T cell receptor beta chains follows, all from one sample in a study of blood T cells in healthy people across ages. TCRdb called the 5' RACE reads again in MiXCR, with one record for every CDR3 protein. Here the sample spans about 1.8 million distinct CDR3 sequences, 49% being singletons. The specimen was blood. The receptors come from a woman aged 40 to 55 in good health. Both conserved end residues are part of each CDR3. Each record gives: clone size, D gene, J gene, V gene, CDR3 protein, CDR3 DNA. D genes are given only for firm matches. Only some rows state a clone size, as once, few, many or a class for expanded clones.

clone size: -
D gene: -
J gene: TRBJ1-1
V gene: TRBV12-3/TRBV12-4
CDR3 protein: CASGGGGTEAFF
CDR3 DNA: TGTGCCAGCGGGGGCGGGGGCACTGAAGCTTTCTTT

clone size: few
D gene: -
J gene: TRBJ2-3
V gene: TRBV7-2
CDR3 protein: CASSPLVTTDTQYF
CDR3 DNA: TGTGCCAGCAGCCCGTTAGTGACCACAGATACGCAGTATTTT

clone size: few
D gene: TRBD1
J gene: TRBJ1-4
V gene: TRBV7-2
CDR3 protein: CASSRDRATNEKLFF
CDR3 DNA: TGTGCCAGCAGCCGGGACAGGGCCACTAATGAAAAACTGTTTTTT

clone size: -
D gene: -
J gene: TRBJ1-2
V gene: TRBV20-1
CDR3 protein: CSARDSWLQGTRGGYTF
CDR3 DNA: TGCAGTGCTAGAGATAGTTGGCTACAGGGAACCCGCGGCGGCTACACCTTC

clone size: few
D gene: -
J gene: TRBJ2-4
V gene: TRBV12-3/TRBV12-4
CDR3 protein: CASSLVHLAKNIQYF
CDR3 DNA: TGTGCCAGCAGTTTAGTCCACTTAGCCAAAAACATTCAGTACTTC

clone size: few
D gene: TRBD1
J gene: TRBJ1-2
V gene: TRBV20-1
CDR3 protein: CSAKGQSHYGYTF
CDR3 DNA: TGCAGTGCTAAGGGACAGTCACACTATGGCTACACCTTC

clone size: -
D gene: -
J gene: TRBJ2-2
V gene: TRBV7-9
CDR3 protein: CASTLTGAATGELFF
CDR3 DNA: TGTGCCAGCACCCTAACCGGGGCCGCCACCGGGGAGCTGTTTTTT

clone size: -
D gene: -
J gene: TRBJ2-1
V gene: TRBV9
CDR3 protein: CASSAVRSSYNEQFF
CDR3 DNA: TGTGCCAGCAGTGCGGTCCGGAGCTCCTACAATGAGCAGTTCTTC

clone size: -
D gene: TRBD2
J gene: TRBJ2-7
V gene: TRBV27
CDR3 protein: CASSPAGTRGLHEQYF
CDR3 DNA: TGTGCCAGCAGTCCCGCCGGGACTAGAGGGCTTCACGAGCAGTACTTC

clone size: -
D gene: TRBD2
J gene: TRBJ2-5
V gene: TRBV10-3
CDR3 protein: CAISESQRGTAETQYF
CDR3 DNA: TGTGCCATCAGTGAGTCGCAGCGGGGGACTGCAGAGACCCAGTACTTC

clone size: -
D gene: -
J gene: TRBJ2-7
V gene: TRBV7-2
CDR3 protein: CASSLDKLVNEQYF
CDR3 DNA: TGTGCCAGCAGCTTAGACAAACTAGTTAACGAGCAGTACTTC

clone size: few
D gene: TRBD2
J gene: TRBJ2-5
V gene: TRBV29-1
CDR3 protein: CSAPGGSGEETQYF
CDR3 DNA: TGCAGCGCCCCCGGAGGAAGCGGGGAAGAGACCCAGTACTTC

clone size: few
D gene: TRBD1
J gene: TRBJ2-5
V gene: TRBV7-2
CDR3 protein: CASSLAGQGTQYF
CDR3 DNA: TGTGCCAGCAGCTTAGCGGGACAGGGGACCCAGTACTTC

clone size: -
D gene: TRBD1
J gene: TRBJ2-7
V gene: TRBV7-6
CDR3 protein: CASSLVDRAEQYF
CDR3 DNA: TGTGCCAGCAGCTTAGTGGACAGGGCCGAGCAGTACTTC

clone size: few
D gene: -
J gene: TRBJ2-7
V gene: TRBV28
CDR3 protein: CASSPLGGWIEQYF
CDR3 DNA: TGTGCCAGCAGTCCCCTGGGGGGATGGATCGAGCAGTACTTC

clone size: once
D gene: TRBD1
J gene: TRBJ1-4
V gene: TRBV5-1
CDR3 protein: CASSWTGLTNEKLFF
CDR3 DNA: TGCGCCAGCAGCTGGACAGGCCTAACTAATGAAAAACTGTTTTTT

clone size: -
D gene: TRBD1
J gene: TRBJ2-1
V gene: TRBV5-1
CDR3 protein: CASSLAPGQAANEQFF
CDR3 DNA: TGCGCCAGCAGCTTGGCTCCGGGACAGGCGGCCAATGAGCAGTTCTTC

clone size: -
D gene: -
J gene: TRBJ2-1
V gene: TRBV6-5
CDR3 protein: CASSYRGRNNEQFF
CDR3 DNA: TGTGCCAGCAGTTACAGGGGTAGAAACAATGAGCAGTTCTTC

clone size: few
D gene: TRBD1
J gene: TRBJ1-5
V gene: TRBV6-6
CDR3 protein: CASKTGPNQPQHF
CDR3 DNA: TGTGCCAGTAAGACAGGGCCCAATCAGCCCCAGCATTTT

clone size: -
D gene: TRBD1
J gene: TRBJ1-2
V gene: TRBV7-6
CDR3 protein: CASSPVRGTGNGYTF
CDR3 DNA: TGTGCCAGCAGCCCGGTTCGGGGGACAGGGAATGGCTACACCTTC

clone size: -
D gene: TRBD1
J gene: TRBJ2-5
V gene: TRBV10-3
CDR3 protein: CAIRPGQQETQYF
CDR3 DNA: TGTGCCATCAGGCCGGGACAGCAAGAGACCCAGTACTTC

clone size: few
D gene: TRBD2
J gene: TRBJ2-5
V gene: TRBV12-3/TRBV12-4
CDR3 protein: CASSAPSLARGGETQYF
CDR3 DNA: TGTGCCAGCAGTGCCCCCTCACTAGCGCGGGGGGGGGAGACCCAGTACTTC

clone size: few
D gene: -
J gene: TRBJ2-3
V gene: TRBV5-1
CDR3 protein: CASSLVIGLDTDTQYF
CDR3 DNA: TGCGCCAGCAGCTTGGTGATTGGACTCGACACAGATACGCAGTATTTT

clone size: -
D gene: -
J gene: TRBJ1-1
V gene: TRBV6-1
CDR3 protein: CASTGRATEAFF
CDR3 DNA: TGTGCCAGTACAGGGAGGGCAACTGAAGCTTTCTTT

clone size: few
D gene: -
J gene: TRBJ2-3
V gene: TRBV28
CDR3 protein: CASSSFIRTNTQYF
CDR3 DNA: TGTGCCAGCAGTTCCTTTATCCGCACAAATACGCAGTATTTT

clone size: few
D gene: -
J gene: TRBJ2-1
V gene: TRBV9
CDR3 protein: CASSLSASAYNEQFF
CDR3 DNA: TGTGCCAGCAGCCTTTCAGCTTCAGCCTACAATGAGCAGTTCTTC

clone size: -
D gene: -
J gene: TRBJ1-5
V gene: TRBV24-1
CDR3 protein: CATSDGGRGSNQPQHF
CDR3 DNA: TGTGCCACCAGTGATGGGGGACGAGGGAGCAATCAGCCCCAGCATTTT

clone size: -
D gene: TRBD2
J gene: TRBJ2-1
V gene: TRBV6-5
CDR3 protein: CASIDGGAGNEQFF
CDR3 DNA: TGTGCCAGCATCGACGGGGGGGCTGGGAATGAGCAGTTCTTC

clone size: -
D gene: -
J gene: TRBJ1-4
V gene: TRBV7-2
CDR3 protein: CASSPLGHGTNEKLFF
CDR3 DNA: TGTGCCAGCAGCCCCCTAGGGCACGGGACTAATGAAAAACTGTTTTTT

clone size: -
D gene: -
J gene: TRBJ2-1
V gene: TRBV3-1
CDR3 protein: CASSLNPGTEQFF
CDR3 DNA: TGTGCCAGCAGCCTTAACCCCGGGACCGAGCAGTTCTTC

clone size: -
D gene: -
J gene: TRBJ2-3
V gene: TRBV4-2
CDR3 protein: CASSQVDGTDTQYF
CDR3 DNA: TGTGCCAGCAGCCAAGTGGATGGCACAGATACGCAGTATTTT

clone size: -
D gene: TRBD1
J gene: TRBJ2-7
V gene: TRBV20-1
CDR3 protein: CSARRRDRGGEQYF
CDR3 DNA: TGCAGTGCTAGACGCCGGGACAGAGGCGGCGAGCAGTACTTC

clone size: -
D gene: -
J gene: TRBJ2-7
V gene: TRBV6-1
CDR3 protein: CVTQEIGESEQYF
CDR3 DNA: TGTGTTACTCAAGAGATCGGGGAGTCCGAGCAGTACTTC

clone size: -
D gene: -
J gene: TRBJ1-5
V gene: TRBV20-1
CDR3 protein: CSASLDQPQHF
CDR3 DNA: TGCAGTGCCTCCTTGGATCAGCCCCAGCATTTT

clone size: few
D gene: TRBD1
J gene: TRBJ2-1
V gene: TRBV5-8
CDR3 protein: CASSFGQVSYNEQFF
CDR3 DNA: TGTGCCAGCAGCTTCGGACAGGTCTCCTACAATGAGCAGTTCTTC

clone size: -
D gene: TRBD1
J gene: TRBJ1-2
V gene: TRBV20-1
CDR3 protein: CSALGQGVNYGYTF
CDR3 DNA: TGCAGTGCTTTAGGACAGGGGGTTAACTATGGCTACACCTTC

clone size: -
D gene: TRBD2
J gene: TRBJ2-7
V gene: TRBV6-1
CDR3 protein: CATQPGGGYEQYF
CDR3 DNA: TGTGCCACCCAACCGGGCGGGGGGTACGAGCAGTACTTC

clone size: -
D gene: TRBD1
J gene: TRBJ2-7
V gene: TRBV20-1
CDR3 protein: CSATQGDAEQYF
CDR3 DNA: TGCAGTGCTACGCAGGGGGACGCCGAGCAGTACTTC

clone size: few
D gene: TRBD2
J gene: TRBJ2-5
V gene: TRBV4-2
CDR3 protein: CASSQDRGTSGVETQYF
CDR3 DNA: TGTGCCAGCAGCCAAGATCGGGGGACTAGCGGGGTGGAGACCCAGTACTTC

clone size: -
D gene: TRBD2
J gene: TRBJ2-6
V gene: TRBV7-2
CDR3 protein: CASSPRSLAGVSSGANVLTF
CDR3 DNA: TGTGCCAGCAGCCCCCGGAGTCTAGCGGGCGTTAGCTCTGGGGCCAACGTCCTGACTTTC

clone size: few
D gene: TRBD1
J gene: TRBJ2-7
V gene: TRBV7-9
CDR3 protein: CASSHPGQGANEQYF
CDR3 DNA: TGTGCCAGCAGCCACCCGGGACAGGGGGCCAACGAGCAGTACTTC

clone size: -
D gene: TRBD2
J gene: TRBJ2-3
V gene: TRBV20-1
CDR3 protein: CSAITSGGTGFAQYF
CDR3 DNA: TGCAGTGCTATAACTAGCGGGGGGACCGGGTTTGCGCAGTATTTT

clone size: -
D gene: -
J gene: TRBJ1-2
V gene: TRBV4-3
CDR3 protein: CASSPESLANYGYTF
CDR3 DNA: TGCGCCAGCAGCCCCGAGTCCCTGGCTAACTATGGCTACACCTTC

clone size: -
D gene: TRBD2
J gene: TRBJ2-1
V gene: TRBV28
CDR3 protein: CASSLWRGMNEQFF
CDR3 DNA: TGCGCCAGCAGTTTGTGGCGGGGGATGAATGAGCAGTTCTTC

clone size: -
D gene: TRBD1
J gene: TRBJ2-1
V gene: TRBV7-2
CDR3 protein: CASSSDRDPYNEQFF
CDR3 DNA: TGTGCCAGCAGCTCCGACAGGGACCCTTACAATGAGCAGTTCTTC

clone size: -
D gene: -
J gene: TRBJ2-1
V gene: TRBV20-1
CDR3 protein: CSARPWANNEQFF
CDR3 DNA: TGCAGTGCTAGACCCTGGGCCAACAATGAGCAGTTCTTC

clone size: -
D gene: TRBD2
J gene: TRBJ2-3
V gene: TRBV6-2/TRBV6-3
CDR3 protein: CASRSGPGLAGTDTQYF
CDR3 DNA: TGTGCCAGCAGGAGCGGTCCGGGACTAGCGGGCACAGATACGCAGTATTTT

clone size: few
D gene: -
J gene: TRBJ2-1
V gene: TRBV12-3/TRBV12-4
CDR3 protein: CASSPLEISYNEQFF
CDR3 DNA: TGTGCCAGCAGTCCCCTGGAAATATCCTACAATGAGCAGTTCTTC

clone size: -
D gene: -
J gene: TRBJ2-1
V gene: TRBV5-6
CDR3 protein: CASSLLQALGNEQFF
CDR3 DNA: TGTGCCAGCAGCTTGTTACAGGCCTTGGGCAATGAGCAGTTCTTC

clone size: few
D gene: -
J gene: TRBJ1-2
V gene: TRBV15
CDR3 protein: CATSREFRGEIRYGYTF
CDR3 DNA: TGTGCCACCAGCAGAGAATTTAGGGGGGAAATCCGATATGGCTACACCTTC

clone size: -
D gene: -
J gene: TRBJ2-7
V gene: TRBV6-2/TRBV6-3
CDR3 protein: CASSYSGSPQYF
CDR3 DNA: TGTGCCAGCAGTTACTCGGGATCCCCGCAGTACTTC

clone size: -
D gene: -
J gene: TRBJ2-1
V gene: TRBV7-2
CDR3 protein: CASSGQRAHNEQFF
CDR3 DNA: TGTGCCAGCAGTGGACAGCGTGCACACAATGAGCAGTTCTTC

clone size: few
D gene: -
J gene: TRBJ2-1
V gene: TRBV6-1
CDR3 protein: CASSPTISIGFWPSSDNEQFF
CDR3 DNA: TGTGCCAGCAGTCCTACTATATCAATAGGGTTCTGGCCCAGTAGTGACAATGAGCAGTTCTTC

clone size: -
D gene: -
J gene: TRBJ2-4
V gene: TRBV12-3/TRBV12-4
CDR3 protein: CASSLGGGSKNIQYF
CDR3 DNA: TGTGCCAGCAGTCTGGGTGGGGGGTCGAAAAACATTCAGTACTTC

clone size: -
D gene: -
J gene: TRBJ2-1
V gene: TRBV6-5
CDR3 protein: CASKPGWTVNEQFF
CDR3 DNA: TGTGCCAGCAAGCCAGGGTGGACGGTCAATGAGCAGTTCTTC

clone size: few
D gene: -
J gene: TRBJ2-5
V gene: TRBV12-3/TRBV12-4
CDR3 protein: CASSFGVPGGETQYF
CDR3 DNA: TGTGCCAGCAGCTTTGGGGTCCCTGGGGGAGAGACCCAGTACTTC

clone size: few
D gene: -
J gene: TRBJ2-1
V gene: TRBV4-1
CDR3 protein: CASSQDPPVASDNEQFF
CDR3 DNA: TGCGCCAGCAGCCAAGATCCCCCGGTGGCCAGCGACAATGAGCAGTTCTTC

clone size: -
D gene: -
J gene: TRBJ2-1
V gene: TRBV9
CDR3 protein: CASSVQGPEQFF
CDR3 DNA: TGTGCCAGCAGCGTACAGGGTCCTGAGCAGTTCTTC

clone size: -
D gene: -
J gene: TRBJ1-1
V gene: TRBV6-5
CDR3 protein: CASSPFRGRTEAFF
CDR3 DNA: TGTGCCAGCAGTCCATTCAGGGGCAGGACTGAAGCTTTCTTT